This T cell receptor beta chain came from a study of blood T cell repertoires in COVID-19. Turning to the study itself: Sample material is recorded as cDNA or gDNA derived from T cells, B-cell-depleted T cells, or PBMCs.

Germline loops: CDR1 SNHLY, CDR2 FYNNEI. Deletions cut 7 bases from V and 6 bases from J, with 13 bases between. CDR3 length equals 13 residues. As originally analysed: Estimation of nucleated cell counts relied on the amplification of reference gene primers. Sequencing was performed with immunoSEQ multiplex PCR; in TCRdb, only in-frame clones are kept and a portion is missing. V and J calls plus clone size are reproduced from that table; the DNA served to infer D and trimming. The profile shows 150,000 or so clones, about 88% of them singletons. The chain employs TRBV2 and TRBJ1-5; a possible D gene is TRBD1 (5 bases). The TCR was taken from a man between 60 and 75 years old with acute or convalescent COVID-19. The sample comprised peripheral blood. The CDR3 reads CASTGQRTQPQHF. The CDR3 bases are TGTGCCAGCACCGGACAACGAACTCAGCCCCAGCATTTT.